These 24 T cell receptor beta chains share one sample of origin, sequenced in a study of identical twins. TCRdb re-analysed the 5' RACE reads in MiXCR, keeping a single row per CDR3 protein. Of 700,000 or so distinct CDR3 sequences listed, 8.5% to 9% are singletons. The same data also went into a second study, on yellow fever vaccine responses in identical twins.

Sequenced input: PBMCs. The origin of the receptors is a woman under 30 in good health.

This clonotype was seen more than once but under ten times. V usage is TRBV5-5 and J usage is TRBJ1-2; no definite D call. Germline V CDR1 and CDR2: SGHKS, YYEKEE (reference sequence). This CDR3 comprises 15 residues. Trimming pared 4 bases from V and 6 bases from J, leaving 19 bases between. This CDR3 reads CASSLNGPGLHGYTF. CDR3 nucleotides: TGTGCCAGCAGCCTGAATGGTCCGGGCCTCCATGGCTACACCTTC.

This clonotype has just a few counts. Relative to the germline gene, one junction end is altered; a read error may explain this. V and J are TRBV29-1 and TRBJ2-1, with 11 bases lining up with TRBD2. There are 16 residues in the CDR3. Germline CDR1 reads SQVTM; CDR2 reads ANQGSEA. Here the CDR3 reads CSVQGLAESSYNEQFF. The CDR3 region has the DNA TGCAGCGTCCAGGGACTAGCGGAGAGCTCCTATAATGAGCAGTTCTTC.

J is TRBJ2-1 and V is TRBV18; D call uncertain. Trimming pared 3 bases from V and 4 bases from J, leaving 7 bases between. The CDR3 spans 13 residues. The V gene's germline CDR1 is KGHSH and CDR2 LQKENI. The CDR3 bases are TGTGCCAGCTCACCCGGCGAATACAATGAGCAGTTCTTC. This encodes CASSPGEYNEQFF.

This clonotype occurred a few times. J is TRBJ2-7 and V is TRBV20-1; TRBD1 aligns across 9 bases. With 8 bases clipped from V and 4 bases from J, the junction kept 15 bases outside the gene matches. Germline assignment: CDR1 DFQATT and CDR2 SNEGSKA (reference sequence). This CDR3 spans 15 amino acids. CDR3 loop: CSTNDRTGEYYEQYF. The DNA for the CDR3 is TGCAGTACGAACGATCGGACAGGGGAGTATTACGAGCAGTACTTC.

The rearrangement links TRBV28 to TRBJ2-1; 12 bases agree with TRBD2. The junction had 4 bases not matched to a gene; V was cut back by 6 bases and J by 4 bases. The germline CDR1 and CDR2 sequences are MDHEN and SYDVKM. This CDR3 spans 15 amino acids. The CDR3 nucleotides are TGTGCCAGCAGGGAGGGACTAGCGGGTTACAATGAGCAGTTCTTC. It codes for CASREGLAGYNEQFF.

The chain carries TRBV30 and TRBJ2-5; D is ambiguous. CDR1 is GTSNPN and CDR2 is SVGIG in the germline V gene (reference sequence). V lost 5 bases, J lost 0 bases, and 13 bases lay in between. The CDR3 covers 14 residues. The CDR3 bases are TGTGCCTGGGACTTTACAGAGTACCAAGAGACCCAGTACTTC. Protein: CAWDFTEYQETQYF.

This clonotype was seen a few times. The chain links TRBV12-3 or TRBV12-4 to TRBJ1-6; D is unclear. The CDR3 consists of 15 residues. V was shortened by 6 bases and J by 2 bases, with 11 bases between the two germline ends. DNA of the CDR3: TGTGCCAGCAGCCCGAGTTTGGCCTATAATTCACCCCTCCACTTT. It encodes CASSPSLAYNSPLHF.

This clonotype occurred a few times. The chain carries TRBV4-2 and TRBJ2-2; D is perhaps TRBD2 (7 bases). Germline V gene lookup returns CDR1 LGHNA and CDR2 YNFKEQ. The V end was cut by 0 bases, the J end by 4 bases, with 18 bases between. The CDR3 runs to 18 residues. The CDR3 here is CASSQEGAGTILTGELFF. DNA of the CDR3: TGTGCCAGCAGCCAAGAGGGGGCCGGGACTATCCTCACCGGGGAGCTGTTTTTT.

The chain couples TRBV20-1 to TRBJ1-1; D is undetermined. Trimming cost V 1 base and J 7 bases, with 19 bases left between them. CDR1 and CDR2 (germline): DFQATT, SNEGSKA (reference sequence). The CDR3 has 15 amino acids. CDR3 loop: CSARVQRPREGEAFF. CDR3 in DNA: TGCAGTGCTAGAGTTCAGAGACCCAGAGAGGGTGAAGCTTTCTTT.

The chain has TRBV29-1 and TRBJ2-3; 11 bases match TRBD2. In germline, CDR1 is SQVTM, CDR2 ANQGSEA. J gave up 2 bases and V 4 bases, and 5 bases lay outside the gene matches. This CDR3 has 15 residues. CDR3 region: CSVANSGGATDTQYF. Written as DNA, the CDR3 is TGCAGCGTTGCAAATAGCGGGGGGGCCACAGATACGCAGTATTTT.

The J gene is TRBJ2-1, the V gene TRBV6-4, with 11 nucleotides matching TRBD1. Looked up from germline, CDR1 is MRHNA and CDR2 is SNTAGT. This CDR3 has 16 residues. Trimming took 3 bases from V and 7 from J; bases not matched to a gene: 8. The CDR3 DNA is TGTGCCAGCAGTGAATTCACCGGGACAGGGGGGAATGAGCAGTTCTTC. This sequence encodes CASSEFTGTGGNEQFF.

This clonotype occurred a few times. The chain carries TRBV15 and TRBJ2-7; 7 bases are a match to TRBD2. CDR1 and CDR2 from the germline V gene are LNHNV and YYDKDF (reference sequence). V gave up 1 base and J gave up 7 bases; unmatched junction bases: 1. The CDR3 has 12 amino acids. The CDR3 DNA sequence: TGTGCCACCAGCAGAGTGGGGGGGGAGCAGTACTTC. Amino acids: CATSRVGGEQYF.

In this sample, this clonotype turned up a few times. This chain uses TRBV29-1 with TRBJ2-5; the D gene is possibly TRBD1 (5 bases). This CDR3 contains 15 residues. From germline, CDR1 is SQVTM and CDR2 ANQGSEA. Trimming left V 3 bases short and J 5 bases short, with 19 bases between. CDR3 residues: CSVDSWQGPVETQYF. For the CDR3, the DNA is TGCAGCGTTGATAGTTGGCAGGGCCCGGTTGAGACCCAGTACTTC.

This clonotype was recorded a few times. The chain carries TRBV5-6 and TRBJ2-1, with a tentative D call TRBD2 (5 bases). The CDR3 is 15 residues long. CDR1 and CDR2 from the germline V gene are SGHDT and YYEEEE. V was pared by 5 bases and J by 5 bases, with 17 bases between. This CDR3 is CASSYPLGSNNEQFF. The DNA for the CDR3 is TGTGCCAGCAGTTACCCACTAGGGAGTAACAATGAGCAGTTCTTC. The full variable domain, its missing parts supplied by reference TRBV5-6 and TRBJ2-1, is DAGVTQSPTHLIKTRGQQVTLRCSPKSGHDTVSWYQQALGQGPQFIFQYYEEEERQRGNFPDRFSGHQFPNYSSELNVNALLLGDSALYLCASSYPLGSNNEQFFGPGTRLTVL.

The chain uses TRBV4-1 and TRBJ2-7, with 7 positions matching TRBD1. V was clipped by 2 bases and J by 3 bases; unmatched bases: 13. Germline-derived CDR1 and CDR2 are MGHRA and YSYEKL. The CDR3 is 17 residues long. The CDR3 loop reads CASSQTPVTGKGYEQYF. The CDR3, as DNA: TGCGCCAGCAGCCAAACCCCCGTGACAGGGAAAGGCTACGAGCAGTACTTC.

This clonotype has at least ten counts. The V gene is TRBV12-3 or TRBV12-4, the J gene TRBJ2-3, with D unresolved. Trimming removed 5 bases at V and 5 bases at J, with 8 bases between. This CDR3 has 12 amino acids. CDR3 loop: CASSPLRDTQYF. DNA for the CDR3: TGTGCCAGCAGTCCCCTTAGAGATACGCAGTATTTT.

This clonotype has just a few counts. The genes are TRBV20-1 and TRBJ2-7, with TRBD2 matching over 7 bases. Unmatched junction bases numbered 7, after V lost 5 bases and J lost 0 bases. Germline V gene lookup returns CDR1 DFQATT and CDR2 SNEGSKA (reference sequence). The CDR3 is made up of 14 amino acids. In nucleotides, the CDR3 is TGCAGTGCTTTTCGGCCTAGCGGCTCCTACGAGCAGTACTTC. Protein: CSAFRPSGSYEQYF.

This clonotype was picked up many times. This chain connects TRBV11-2 to TRBJ2-1; 10 bases map to TRBD2. The CDR3 spans 12 residues. V was clipped by 11 bases and J by 5 bases; unmatched bases: 3. The germline V gene encodes CDR1 SGHAT and CDR2 FQNNGV. CDR3 in DNA: TGTGCCTGCGGACTAGCGGACAATGAGCAGTTCTTC. This translates into CACGLADNEQFF.

J is TRBJ2-3 and V is TRBV20-1; TRBD2 aligns across 8 bases. The CDR3 spans 17 residues. Trimming cost V 6 bases and J 4 bases; bases outside gene matches: 18. The germline V gene encodes CDR1 DFQATT and CDR2 SNEGSKA (reference sequence). CDR3 in DNA: TGCAGTGCCTCCCCTGGACTAGCAGACTTCGGGTCAGATACGCAGTATTTT. Protein: CSASPGLADFGSDTQYF.

The chain uses TRBV28 and TRBJ2-7; 10 nucleotides agree with TRBD1. With V trimmed by 5 bases and J by 5 bases, 9 bases remained unmatched. The CDR3 has 15 amino acids. The V gene's germline CDR1 is MDHEN and CDR2 SYDVKM. In DNA, the CDR3 is TGTGCCAGCAGTCCGTGGACAGGGGGTGTCCACGAGCAGTACTTC. It is translated as CASSPWTGGVHEQYF.

This clonotype has ten or more counts. The V gene is TRBV12-3 or TRBV12-4, the J gene TRBJ1-5; D is undetermined. CDR3 length: 13 residues. Trimming removed 8 bases from V and 0 bases from J, with 8 bases in between. The CDR3 sequence: CASGGSSNQPQHF. The DNA of the CDR3 is TGTGCCAGCGGAGGGAGTAGCAATCAGCCCCAGCATTTT.

This rearrangement joins TRBV6-2 or TRBV6-3 to TRBJ2-2; the match to TRBD2 covers 7 bases. This CDR3 has 17 residues. Trimming took 0 bases from V and 4 from J; bases not matched to a gene: 8. Looked up from germline, CDR1 is MNHEY and CDR2 is SVGEGT. Here the CDR3 reads CASSYSGAGAGTGELFF. The CDR3 DNA is TGTGCCAGCAGTTACTCGGGTGCGGGAGCCGGCACCGGGGAGCTGTTTTTT.

This clonotype has only a few counts. V is TRBV20-1 and J is TRBJ1-5, with D possibly TRBD1 on 5 matching bases. The CDR3 length is 14 residues. Trimming removed 6 bases from V and 4 bases from J, with 16 bases in between. Germline loops: CDR1 DFQATT, CDR2 SNEGSKA (reference sequence). In DNA, the CDR3 is TGCAGTGCCCAAACTGCAGGGCTAAATCAGCCCCAGCATTTT. This translates into CSAQTAGLNQPQHF.

This clonotype was seen repeatedly, ten times or more. CDR3 region: CASSPHGLAGITDTQYF. The CDR3, as DNA: TGTGCCAGCAGCCCCCACGGACTAGCGGGGATCACAGATACGCAGTATTTT. The J gene is TRBJ2-3, the V gene TRBV7-8; 12 nucleotides match TRBD2. This CDR3 has 17 amino acids. The V and J ends lost 5 bases and 2 bases, in that order; junction bases with no gene match: 8. Germline assignment: CDR1 SGHVS and CDR2 FQNEAQ.